This T cell receptor (beta chain) appears in the sequencing data of a study of blood T cell repertoires in COVID-19. Background on the study: Sample material is recorded as cDNA or gDNA derived from T cells, B-cell-depleted T cells, or PBMCs.

One Seattle source followed patients from active infection through their disease course. Authors' data handling: Estimation of nucleated cell counts relied on the amplification of reference gene primers. Sequencing was performed with immunoSEQ multiplex PCR; in TCRdb, only in-frame clones are kept and a portion is missing. V and J calls and clone size are as listed in that table; D and trimming were resolved from the DNA. The sample holds over 65,000 clones, around nine tenths seen once. V lost 2 bases and J 4 bases, leaving 18 bases between the germline ends. CDR3 length: 17 amino acids. Per the germline V gene, CDR1 is PRHDT and CDR2 is FYEKMQ (reference sequence).

The chain recombines TRBV13 with TRBJ1-5, with unresolved D. Sequenced input: peripheral blood. This receptor was identified in a man older than 75 with COVID-19, enrolled during active disease. CDR3 region: CASSLLFPGIANQPQHF. The CDR3 DNA reads TGTGCCAGCAGCTTATTATTTCCGGGGATCGCGAATCAGCCCCAGCATTTT.